The subject of this entry is one T cell receptor beta chain. Measured with immunoSEQ multiplex PCR; TCRdb has only the in-frame clones, and not every one. Among under 50,000 clones, over 85% were seen once, and the ten largest hold about 7%. CDR3 length: 14 amino acids. Per germline, CDR1 LNHNV and CDR2 YYDKDF (reference sequence). V lost 4 bases and J 6 bases, leaving 15 bases between the germline ends. These data belong to a study of graft-versus-host responses after intestinal transplantation. This rearrangement joins TRBV15 to TRBJ1-2; D is unresolved. The specimen comprised PBMCs, sampled 267 days after transplant. The origin of this receptor is a human patient who received an intestinal transplant, so some T cells may come from the graft donor. This CDR3 is CATSIAGILNGYTF. In nucleotides, the CDR3 is TGTGCCACCAGCATCGCAGGAATTCTAAATGGCTACACCTTC.